This T cell receptor beta chain was sequenced for a study of shared clonotypes between healthy human individuals. Study context: The people who gave samples were a couple of women and three men aged 18 to 49. Findings of the study overall: Clonotype sharing across donors was expected to vary with sequencing depth.

As concerns this clone: The target antigen is unknown.

The germline V and J ends were trimmed by 4 bases and 6 bases, with 13 bases remaining between them. This CDR3 contains 13 residues. Germline V gene data show CDR1 as SGHNT and CDR2 as YENEEA. Naivety among CD8 cells was defined by CD45RO negativity and positive CCR7 selection, thereby excluding terminally differentiated effector memory CD45RA+ cells. Generated by immunoSEQ multiplex PCR, the TCRdb table keeps only in-frame clones and is missing some. The sample consists of about 2.1 million clones, around 93% of them appearing once. Source material: naive CD8+ T cells from PBMCs. The V call is TRBV11-3, the J call TRBJ2-7, with D tentatively TRBD1 (6 bases). This clonotype was obtained from a man aged 18 to 35 in good health. Some clones in this sample may be carry-over from other donors' samples. The CDR3 region has the DNA TGTGCCAGCAGCTCGCAAAGGGGGTCCGAGCAGTACTTC. This translates into CASSSQRGSEQYF.